One and the same sample provided the 6 T cell receptor beta chains below, sequenced in a study of technical replicates of blood from several donors. Assay: immunoSEQ multiplex PCR; the TCRdb copy retains only in-frame clones and omits some. The table has 84,000 or so clones, less than 98% seen once; the top ten hold around 0.18%. The sequenced sample consisted of T cells isolated from PBMCs. The receptors were sampled from a human donor in good health.

This clone was detected only once. The chain links TRBV6-6 to TRBJ1-2; D is possibly TRBD1 (5 bases). This CDR3 has 13 amino acids. Germline lookup yields CDR1 MNHNY and CDR2 SVGAGI (reference sequence). Deletions cut 6 bases from V and 4 bases from J, with 12 bases between. CDR3 sequence reads: CASRSQGGYGYTF. The CDR3 DNA reads as TGTGCCAGCAGGTCTCAGGGCGGCTATGGCTACACCTTC.

CDR3 sequence: CASSFEQGSSYEKLFF. The CDR3 nucleotides read TGTGCCAGCAGCTTTGAACAGGGGTCATCCTATGAAAAACTGTTTTTT. The gene calls are TRBV5-4 and TRBJ1-4; 7 bases are shared with TRBD1. V was clipped by 2 bases and J by 6 bases; unmatched bases: 10. Germline V gene lookup returns CDR1 SGHNT and CDR2 YYREEE (reference sequence). The CDR3 runs to 16 residues.

This clone was found once. The chain joins TRBV2 to TRBJ2-2; TRBD2 aligns across 12 bases. V lost 4 bases and J lost 6; bases outside the gene matches: 3. CDR1 is SNHLY, CDR2 FYNNEI, per germline. The CDR3 loop spans 15 amino acids. The CDR3 loop reads CASSVLAGGAGELFF. DNA for the CDR3: TGTGCCAGCAGTGTCCTAGCGGGAGGGGCCGGGGAGCTGTTTTTT.

The CDR3 loop is CASSLGQAASYGYTF. The CDR3 DNA follows: TGTGCCAGCAGCCTCGGACAGGCTGCTTCCTATGGCTACACCTTC. J is TRBJ1-2 and V is TRBV7-9, with TRBD1 matching 7 bases. The CDR3 runs 15 residues. CDR1 is SEHNR and CDR2 is FQNEAQ in the germline V gene (reference sequence). With V trimmed by 5 bases and J by 4 bases, 10 bases remained unmatched.

This clone has just a few counts. The chain carries TRBV7-9 and TRBJ2-6; no clear D gene. The CDR3 contains 13 residues. V lost 3 bases to trimming and J lost 3 bases, with 3 bases between them. Germline-derived CDR1 and CDR2 are SEHNR and FQNEAQ (reference sequence). The CDR3: CASSFGGANVLTF. CDR3 DNA: TGTGCCAGCAGCTTCGGTGGGGCCAACGTCCTGACTTTC.

This rearrangement joins TRBV11-2 to TRBJ2-1; D perhaps matches TRBD2 (5 bases). Trimming pared 7 bases from V and 0 bases from J, leaving 13 bases between. Germline-derived CDR1 and CDR2 are SGHAT and FQNNGV. This CDR3 contains 15 residues. This chain's CDR3 is CASTRTLSSYNEQFF. The CDR3 DNA is TGTGCCAGCACCAGGACTCTCAGCTCCTACAATGAGCAGTTCTTC.